The present T cell receptor (beta chain) was sequenced within a study of T cells in Graves' hyperthyroidism and ophthalmopathy. TCR beta CDR3 regions were amplified from RNA. Primed by the HTBI set, a first-round RT-PCR was run on the TCR CDR3. TCRdb reprocessed the multiplex PCR reads via MiXCR and lists one record per CDR3 protein. The sample has about 300,000 distinct CDR3 sequences; around 20% are singletons. This clonotype came up a few times. The germline CDR1 and CDR2 sequences are KGHSH and LQKENI. CDR3 size: 13 residues. Trimming took 3 bases from V and 1 from J, leaving 6 bases between them. The clonotype comes from a man aged 45-65 years with Graves' ophthalmopathy. This sequence joins TRBV18 and TRBJ1-1; D is ambiguous. Specimen: blood. The CDR3 DNA reads TGTGCCAGCTCACCCGTGTGGAACACTGAAGCTTTCTTT. Its translation: CASSPVWNTEAFF.